The rows below give T cell receptor beta chains drawn from one sample of a study of T-cell memory formation after mild COVID-19. TCRdb called the 5' RACE reads again in MiXCR, with one record for every CDR3 protein. Seen here are hundreds of thousands of distinct CDR3 sequences, over 15% observed once, and the top ten hold 2.1%. Specimen: PBMCs or a T cell subset sorted from them (not recorded which). The receptors here all came from an adult woman who had mild COVID-19 (a few samples of this study predate the infection). Cell type and time point are not known. CDR3s include the opening cysteine and the closing phenylalanine or tryptophan. D genes are given only for firm matches. The size of a clone is reported for some rows only, either as once, few or many, or as a class for expanded clones.

D | size | J | V | CDR3 | DNA
. | . | TRBJ2-2 | TRBV12-3/TRBV12-4 | CASSRTGYTGELFF | TGTGCCAGCAGTCGTACCGGGTACACCGGGGAGCTGTTTTTT
. | . | TRBJ1-2 | TRBV4-2 | CASSHPGAGDGYTF | TGTGCCAGCAGCCACCCAGGGGCGGGGGATGGCTACACCTTC
. | . | TRBJ2-3 | TRBV7-2 | CASSLWPSHRATDTQYF | TGTGCCAGCAGCTTATGGCCCTCTCACCGGGCCACAGATACGCAGTATTTT
. | few | TRBJ2-5 | TRBV7-9 | CASSLAGVRTRIETQYF | TGTGCCAGCAGCTTAGCGGGGGTTCGTACCCGCATAGAGACCCAGTACTTC
. | . | TRBJ1-2 | TRBV14 | CASSQDKAARSGYTF | TGTGCCAGCAGCCAAGATAAGGCAGCGAGGAGTGGCTACACCTTC
. | . | TRBJ1-2 | TRBV5-1 | CASSPGNTERGYTF | TGCGCCAGCAGTCCCGGGAACACGGAGCGGGGCTACACCTTC
. | . | TRBJ1-1 | TRBV5-6 | CASSLGREGMREAFF | TGTGCCAGCAGCTTGGGGCGGGAAGGGATGAGGGAAGCTTTCTTT
. | . | TRBJ2-7 | TRBV6-5 | CATLGGWGEQYF | TGTGCCACTCTCGGGGGATGGGGCGAGCAGTACTTC
. | . | TRBJ1-5 | TRBV3-1 | CASSHWGQPQHF | TGTGCCAGCAGCCACTGGGGGCAGCCCCAGCATTTT
TRBD1 | . | TRBJ1-5 | TRBV30 | CAWSPQGGGAAQHF | TGTGCCTGGAGTCCCCAGGGGGGGGGAGCGGCCCAGCATTTT
TRBD1 | . | TRBJ1-5 | TRBV2 | CASSIMAGQGSNQPQHF | TGTGCCAGCAGTATAATGGCGGGACAGGGGAGCAATCAGCCCCAGCATTTT
TRBD2 | . | TRBJ2-3 | TRBV7-2 | CASSSALAGSRTDTQYF | TGTGCCAGCAGCTCCGCACTAGCGGGATCCCGTACAGATACGCAGTATTTT
TRBD1 | . | TRBJ2-7 | TRBV12-3/TRBV12-4 | CASSLNRGRDEQYF | TGTGCCAGCAGTTTAAACAGGGGGCGCGACGAGCAGTACTTC
TRBD1 | few | TRBJ1-5 | TRBV29-1 | CSVAAGGDQPQHF | TGCAGCGTCGCTGCAGGGGGCGATCAGCCCCAGCATTTT
TRBD1 | many | TRBJ2-7 | TRBV7-9 | CASSSDRAHEQYF | TGTGCCAGCAGCTCGGACAGGGCCCACGAGCAGTACTTC
TRBD2 | few | TRBJ2-7 | TRBV9 | CASSSTSGGGYEQYF | TGTGCCAGCAGCTCTACTAGCGGGGGTGGTTACGAGCAGTACTTC
TRBD2 | few | TRBJ2-1 | TRBV20-1 | CSARDPLAGHNEQFF | TGCAGTGCTAGAGATCCACTAGCGGGCCACAATGAGCAGTTCTTC
. | many | TRBJ2-3 | TRBV7-9 | CASGRDLLWDTQYF | TGTGCCAGTGGACGGGACTTGCTCTGGGATACGCAGTATTTT
. | . | TRBJ2-5 | TRBV10-3 | CAVQPTEQETQYF | TGTGCCGTTCAACCGACAGAACAAGAGACCCAGTACTTC
TRBD1 | . | TRBJ2-2 | TRBV5-1 | CASSSRTGETGELFF | TGCGCCAGCAGCTCACGGACAGGGGAGACCGGGGAGCTGTTTTTT
. | . | TRBJ2-2 | TRBV7-2 | CARSEGRVAGELFF | TGTGCCAGGAGCGAGGGGCGTGTAGCCGGGGAGCTGTTTTTT
TRBD1 | . | TRBJ1-2 | TRBV6-6 | CASSSSGQGIVSYTF | TGTGCCAGCAGTTCTAGCGGACAGGGAATTGTTAGCTACACCTTC
. | . | TRBJ1-5 | TRBV3-1 | CASSQDRVSNQPQHF | TGTGCCAGCAGCCAAGACAGGGTGAGCAATCAGCCCCAGCATTTT
TRBD1 | . | TRBJ1-1 | TRBV5-1 | CASSSRTGATYEAFF | TGCGCCAGCAGCTCGCGGACAGGAGCGACCTATGAAGCTTTCTTT